The TCR beta chain described here comes from a study of cytomegalovirus exposure and HLA in healthy donors. Germline CDR1 is GTSNPN and CDR2 is SVGIG (reference sequence). Deletions cut 1 base from V and 8 bases from J, with 13 bases between. The CDR3 loop spans 13 amino acids. This PCR relied on a set of 60 Vbeta primers and 13 Jbeta primers. Data came from immunoSEQ multiplex PCR; TCRdb stores just in-frame clones and leaves some out. The sample yields 150,000 to 200,000 clones, 80% seen once. Specimen: PBMCs. V is TRBV30 and J is TRBJ2-3; D is uncertain. The TCR comes from a woman aged 45-59 years in good health and CMV-seronegative. Here the CDR3 reads CAWSAPPRVTQYF. CDR3 bases: TGTGCCTGGAGTGCGCCGCCCCGGGTTACGCAGTATTTT.